The clone carrying this TCR beta chain came up a few times. What it recognizes is unknown. TCRdb analysed the 5' RACE reads with MiXCR anew, one entry per CDR3 protein. The data show 130,000 to 150,000 distinct CDR3 sequences, roughly 6.3% seen once. These data originate in a study of T-cell memory formation after mild COVID-19. Study in general: Among the donors, TCR clusters were largely specific to each donor. Overall study results and limits: The authors left the SARS-CoV-2 specificity of second-wave clones peaking on day 37 unconfirmed.

V was clipped by 4 bases and J by 0 bases; unmatched bases: 7. Germline V CDR1 and CDR2: MNHEY, SVGAGI. CDR3 length: 19 residues. The sample consisted of PBMCs or a T cell subset sorted from them (not recorded which). The rearrangement uses TRBV6-5 and TRBJ2-1, with 15 nucleotides matching TRBD2. This TCR derives from an adult woman who had mild COVID-19 (a few samples of this study predate the infection). Cell type and time point are not known. This CDR3 is CASSSPGLAGGSSYNEQFF. The CDR3 DNA is TGTGCCAGCAGTTCTCCGGGACTAGCGGGAGGTAGCTCCTACAATGAGCAGTTCTTC.